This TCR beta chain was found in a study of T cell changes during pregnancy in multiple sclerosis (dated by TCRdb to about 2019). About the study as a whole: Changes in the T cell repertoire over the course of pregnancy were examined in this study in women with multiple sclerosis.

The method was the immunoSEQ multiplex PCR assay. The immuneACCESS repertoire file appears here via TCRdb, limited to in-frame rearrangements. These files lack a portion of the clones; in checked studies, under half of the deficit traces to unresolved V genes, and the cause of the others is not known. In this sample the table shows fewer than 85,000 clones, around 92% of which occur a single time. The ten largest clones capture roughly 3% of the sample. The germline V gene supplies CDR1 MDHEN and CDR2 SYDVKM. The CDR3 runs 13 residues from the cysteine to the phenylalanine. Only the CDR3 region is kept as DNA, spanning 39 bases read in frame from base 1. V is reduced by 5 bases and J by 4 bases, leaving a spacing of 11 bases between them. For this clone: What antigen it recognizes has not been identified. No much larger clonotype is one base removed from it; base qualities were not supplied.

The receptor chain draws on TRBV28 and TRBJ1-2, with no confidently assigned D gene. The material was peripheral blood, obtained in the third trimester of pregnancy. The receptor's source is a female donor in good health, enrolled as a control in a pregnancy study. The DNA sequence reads TGTGCCAGCAGTACAGACCACCTCTATGGCTACACCTTC. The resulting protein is CASSTDHLYGYTF.